The 18 T cell receptor beta chains presented below share a single source sample, sequenced in a study of T cell clonality in common variable immunodeficiency. The assay was immunoSEQ multiplex PCR, and TCRdb's table has in-frame clones only and misses some. The repertoire consists of about 37,000 clones, none detected only once. Sequenced material: peripheral blood mononuclear cells. These receptors originate from a person between 18 and 75 years old in good health.

Ten or more counts support this clone. The DNA ends 3 residues before the CDR3 does, and the rest of the CDR3 is filled in from the germline J gene. This sequence joins TRBV28 and TRBJ2-7; D might be TRBD1 (5 bases). This CDR3 has 13 amino acids. CDR1 is MDHEN, CDR2 SYDVKM, per germline. The V end was cut by 8 bases, the J end by 2 bases, with 13 bases between. CDR3 DNA (partial): TGTGCCAGCCGTGGGGCGGCGACCTACGAG. It codes for CASRGAATYE. The complete CDR3 reads CASRGAATYEQYF.

This clone showed up many times. The junction does not match germline at one end; this may be a read error. The DNA ends 3 residues before the CDR3 does, and the rest of the CDR3 is filled in from the germline J gene. The chain carries TRBV6-1 and TRBJ1-5; maybe TRBD1 (5 bases). The length of the CDR3 is 15 residues. Germline V gene sequence: CDR1 MNHNS, CDR2 SASEGT. CDR3 loop: CASSEGQEGNQPQHF. CDR3 DNA (partial): TGTGCCAGCAGCGAAGGACAAGAGGGCAATCAGCCC.

This clone was recorded many times. The read halts 3 residues ahead of the CDR3 end, with the missing end drawn from the germline J gene. The genes are TRBV24-1 and TRBJ2-3, with 13 bases matching TRBD2. Germline V gives CDR1 KGHDR, CDR2 SFDVKD. The junction had 1 base not matched to a gene; V was cut back by 4 bases and J by 1 base. The CDR3 runs 16 residues. The CDR3 DNA, read in part, is TGTGCCACCAGTGAGGGGACTAGCGGGGGCACAGATACG. It codes for CATSEGTSGGTDT. The whole CDR3 protein is CATSEGTSGGTDTQYF.

This clone came up a few times. Coverage ceases 3 residues before the CDR3 finishes, and the germline J gene fills in the end. This rearrangement joins TRBV2 to TRBJ2-2; 8 bases match TRBD2. The CDR3 extends over 15 amino acids. V gave up 8 bases and J gave up 4 bases; unmatched junction bases: 9. In germline, CDR1 is SNHLY, CDR2 FYNNEI. The CDR3 region is CASGGAGGSTGELFF. The CDR3 DNA, read in part, is TGTGCCAGCGGGGGGGCGGGGGGCAGCACCGGGGAG.

This clone occurred many times. The CDR3 extends 3 residues past the end of the read, so its final part is completed from the germline J gene. J is TRBJ1-1 and V is TRBV2, with 9 bases matching TRBD1. V lost 5 bases and J lost 3; bases outside the gene matches: 4. Per germline, CDR1 SNHLY and CDR2 FYNNEI. The CDR3 totals 14 residues. The CDR3 bases that were read are TGTGCCAGCAGTCCCGGGACAGGGTACACTGAA. This translates into CASSPGTGYTE. In full, the CDR3 is CASSPGTGYTEAFF. The complete variable domain, with remaining parts taken from reference TRBV2 and TRBJ1-1, reads EPEVTQTPSHQVTQMGQEVILRCVPISNHLYFYWYRQILGQKVEFLVSFYNNEISEKSEIFDDQFSVERPDGSNFTLKIRSTKLEDSAMYFCASSPGTGYTEAFFGQGTRLTVV.

This clone was found many times. The read ends 3 residues early relative to the CDR3; the germline J gene fills the gap. The chain links TRBV6-1 to TRBJ2-7; 9 nucleotides align to TRBD2. V was clipped by 3 bases and J by 2 bases; unmatched bases: 2. CDR3 length: 14 amino acids. Germline loops: CDR1 MNHNS, CDR2 SASEGT. The CDR3 reads CASSEREGPYEQYF. CDR3 DNA (partial): TGTGCCAGCAGTGAGCGGGAGGGCCCCTACGAG.

Many counts were recorded for this clone. The CDR3 end is not reached by the read, which stops 3 residues before it; the germline J gene fills it in. The chain carries TRBV5-1 and TRBJ2-7; 14 nucleotides align to TRBD2. CDR1 is SGHRS, CDR2 YFSETQ, per germline. This CDR3 contains 15 residues. J was trimmed by 5 bases and V by 3 bases; bases with no gene match: 4. The CDR3 reads CASSSTSGGDHEQYF. The CDR3 bases that were read are TGCGCCAGCAGCTCGACTAGCGGGGGGGACCACGAG.

This clone has ten or more counts. The read is 3 residues too short to cover the CDR3 end, so that end is filled in from the germline J gene. The chain employs TRBV10-2 and TRBJ1-2, with D unclear. Trimming left V 9 bases short and J 2 bases short, with 7 bases between. Per germline, CDR1 WSHSY and CDR2 SAAADI. The CDR3 sequence is 11 residues long. CDR3 residues: CASSGNYGYTF. The DNA read from the CDR3 is TGCGCCAGTTCTGGCAACTATGGC.

Ten or more counts support this clone. The observed sequence ends 3 residues before the CDR3 terminus, with the missing tail filled in from the germline J gene. V is TRBV20-1 and J is TRBJ1-3; no definite D call. The CDR3 totals 13 residues. The V gene's germline CDR1 is DFQATT and CDR2 SNEGSKA (reference sequence). V gave up 4 bases and J gave up 1 base, with 8 bases separating them. CDR3 sequence: CSAITPSGNTIYF. CDR3 DNA, as far as it was read: TGCAGTGCTATAACACCGTCTGGAAACACC.

This clone has a count of ten or more. The read gets to within 3 residues of the CDR3 end, and the germline J gene fills in the rest. The chain combines TRBV28 with TRBJ2-7; D is perhaps TRBD1 (5 bases). The V end lost 7 bases, the J end lost 6 bases, and 25 bases lay between the germline ends. From germline, CDR1 is MDHEN and CDR2 SYDVKM. The CDR3 has 16 residues. The CDR3 bases that were read are TGTGCCAGCACCCCCAGGGCCCCTCCATTCCTGGGCGAG. Translated: CASTPRAPPFLGE. The entire CDR3 protein reads CASTPRAPPFLGEQYF.

This clone was seen ten or more times. From the germline J gene comes the end of the CDR3, since the read stops 3 residues before it. This chain links TRBV9 with TRBJ2-2; maybe TRBD2 (5 bases). The CDR3 runs to 15 residues. Trimming took off 0 bases at V and 8 bases at J, with 14 bases between the two ends. Per the germline V gene, CDR1 is SGDLS and CDR2 is YYNGEE. The DNA read from the CDR3 is TGTGCCAGCAGCGTAGATGAGGGTCTCGAGGGGGAG. It encodes CASSVDEGLEGE. The CDR3 reads in full as CASSVDEGLEGELFF.

This clone was observed many times. The observed sequence ends 3 residues before the CDR3 terminus, with the missing tail filled in from the germline J gene. This chain connects TRBV4-1 to TRBJ2-3, with 7 bases lining up with TRBD2. Germline CDR1 is MGHRA and CDR2 is YSYEKL. CDR3 length: 18 amino acids. With 1 base clipped from V and 6 bases from J, the junction kept 16 bases outside the gene matches. CDR3 DNA (partial): TGCGCCAGCAGCCAAGGCTATCCTAGGGCGGGAGTCTCCGATACG. Translation gives CASSQGYPRAGVSDT. The full CDR3 is CASSQGYPRAGVSDTQYF.

The sample holds many counts of this clone. The read comes to an end 3 residues before the CDR3 does, leaving the germline J gene to fill in the end. This chain links TRBV7-2 with TRBJ2-5; TRBD1 is a possible D gene (8 bases). Deletions cut 2 bases from V and 4 bases from J, with 14 bases between. CDR3 size: 15 residues. The V gene's germline CDR1 is SGHTA and CDR2 FQGNSA. CDR3 amino acids: CASSLRTGGGETQYF. The part of the CDR3 DNA that was read is TGTGCCAGCAGCTTACGAACAGGGGGGGGAGAGACC.

This clone was detected many times. The sample holds other DNA sequences that translate to the same CDR3. The sequenced CDR3 bases are TGTGCCAGTAGTATCGGTAGCGGGAGCTACGAG. This translates into CASSIGSGSYE. The full CDR3 sequence reads CASSIGSGSYEQYF. This sequence joins TRBV19 and TRBJ2-7; 9 nucleotides align to TRBD2. The missing CDR3 end, 3 residues past where the read stops, is filled in from the germline J gene. The germline CDR1 and CDR2 sequences are LNHDA and SQIVND (reference sequence). The J segment lost 3 bases and the V segment lost 3 bases, leaving 3 bases of the junction unmatched. The CDR3 has 14 amino acids.

This clone was seen many times. The read stops 3 residues short of the end of the CDR3; the missing end is completed from the germline J gene. This chain connects TRBV30 to TRBJ1-6; no definite D call. Trimming cost V 2 bases and J 8 bases, with 10 bases left between them. The V gene's germline CDR1 is GTSNPN and CDR2 SVGIG (reference sequence). The length of the CDR3 is 13 residues. The CDR3: CAWSSGLDSPLHF. Incomplete CDR3 DNA: TGTGCCTGGAGTTCGGGGTTAGATTCACCC. The variable domain in full, with the rest retrieved from reference TRBV30 and TRBJ1-6, is SQTIHQWPATLVQPVGSPLSLECTVEGTSNPNLYWYRQAAGRGLQLLFYSVGIGQISSEVPQNLSASRPQDRQFILSSKKLLLSDSGFYLCAWSSGLDSPLHFGNGTRLTVT.

There are many counts of this clone. The chain's CDR3 is CASTIEVTSYEQYF. CDR3 DNA, as far as it was read: TGTGCCAGCACTATAGAGGTGACATCCTACGAG. V usage is TRBV7-9 and J usage is TRBJ2-7; D ambiguous. The read falls 3 residues short of the CDR3 end, and the missing part is taken from the germline J gene. Between the trimmed V and J ends, which lost 7 bases and 1 base, there was a span of 14 bases. The V gene's germline CDR1 is SEHNR and CDR2 FQNEAQ (reference sequence). The CDR3 has 14 amino acids.

This clone was recorded many times. The CDR3 is cut off 3 residues early in the read; its end comes from the germline J gene. V usage is TRBV6-1 and J usage is TRBJ2-6, with 10 bases matching TRBD1. Germline V lookup: CDR1 MNHNS, CDR2 SASEGT. Losses at the gene ends were 2 bases for V and 3 bases for J; bases not matched to a gene: 7. The CDR3 runs 18 residues. CDR3 DNA, as far as it was read: TGTGCCAGCAGTGAATTAGGGACAGGGGAGAATGGGGCCAACGTC. Its protein is CASSELGTGENGANV. The entire CDR3 protein is CASSELGTGENGANVLTF.

This clone occurred many times. With the read ending 3 residues before the CDR3 end, the germline J gene is used to fill in that end. The rearrangement joins TRBV4-1 to TRBJ1-2, with TRBD1 matching 9 bases. The CDR3 runs 15 residues. Per the germline V gene, CDR1 is MGHRA and CDR2 is YSYEKL. The CDR3 DNA, read in part, is TGCGCCAGCAGCCAGCCCGGGACAGGGTGGATGGGC. As protein: CASSQPGTGWMG. The whole CDR3 protein is CASSQPGTGWMGYTF.